This entry lists 20 T cell receptor beta chains sequenced from one sample in a study of blood T cells in healthy people across ages. Sample-barcoded 5' priming and a J-beta primer mix drove a second PCR of roughly 7 to 11 cycles. MiXCR was run by TCRdb on the 5' RACE reads, yielding one entry per CDR3 protein. The table includes 1,100,000 or so distinct CDR3 sequences, 40% to 50% detected once. The sample was blood. The source is a woman in her sixties in good health.

The V and J genes are TRBV5-1 and TRBJ2-5; 12 bases match TRBD2. The CDR3 contains 15 residues. Germline V lookup: CDR1 SGHRS, CDR2 YFSETQ. The ends lost 2 bases at V and 11 bases at J; junction bases unmatched: 10. The DNA of the CDR3 is TGCGCCAGCAGCTTCCGGACTAGCGGGGCCGCGGAGCAGTACTTC. Translating it yields CASSFRTSGAAEQYF.

The genes are TRBV7-9 and TRBJ2-1; 7 bases are shared with TRBD2. V shed 4 bases, J shed 6 bases, and the junction held 9 bases outside the gene matches. The CDR3 is made up of 15 amino acids. Germline CDR1 and CDR2: SEHNR and FQNEAQ (reference sequence). The DNA for the CDR3 is TGTGCCAGCAGCTACACGGGGACTATACTCAATGAGCAGTTCTTC. Residues: CASSYTGTILNEQFF.

J is TRBJ2-4 and V is TRBV7-9; D not resolved. CDR3 length equals 13 residues. V dropped 2 bases and J dropped 2 bases, with 4 bases sitting between them. The germline gives CDR1 SEHNR, CDR2 FQNEAQ (reference sequence). The CDR3 here is CASSLFSKNIQYF. Here the CDR3 DNA reads TGTGCCAGCAGCTTATTCTCCAAAAACATTCAGTACTTC.

In this sample, this clonotype turned up many times. This chain uses TRBV30 with TRBJ2-7; 8 bases agree with TRBD2. Germline V gives CDR1 GTSNPN, CDR2 SVGIG (reference sequence). The CDR3 consists of 14 residues. Losses at the gene ends were 2 bases for V and 7 bases for J; bases not matched to a gene: 10. CDR3 coding DNA: TGTGCCTGGAGTCCGGGAGGGGATTTTGGGGAGCAGTACTTC. It is translated as CAWSPGGDFGEQYF.

This clonotype appeared a few times. The rearrangement uses TRBV29-1 and TRBJ2-3, with D possibly TRBD1 on 6 matching bases. V lost 6 bases and J lost 0, with 13 bases in between. The CDR3 is made up of 14 amino acids. The germline V gene encodes CDR1 SQVTM and CDR2 ANQGSEA. The CDR3 spells CSVQGRISTDTQYF. The CDR3 DNA reads TGCAGCGTACAGGGCAGGATAAGCACAGATACGCAGTATTTT.

This chain links TRBV6-5 with TRBJ2-2; the match to TRBD2 covers 7 bases. CDR1 and CDR2 from the germline V gene are MNHEY and SVGAGI. CDR3 length: 15 residues. The V segment lost 4 bases and the J segment 4 bases; nucleotides outside the gene matches: 6. The CDR3 sequence: CASSSRLAGTGELFF. The CDR3 DNA follows: TGTGCCAGCAGTTCTCGACTAGCAGGCACCGGGGAGCTGTTTTTT.

Ten or more counts support this clonotype. This rearrangement joins TRBV11-1 to TRBJ2-1, with 7 positions matching TRBD1. V shed 4 bases and J 7 bases; nucleotides not matched to a gene: 7. Germline V gene data show CDR1 as SGHAT and CDR2 as FQDESV (reference sequence). This CDR3 has 14 amino acids. The CDR3 DNA sequence: TGTGCCAGCAGCTACGACAGGGTGGGGAATGAGCAGTTCTTC. Protein: CASSYDRVGNEQFF.

V and J are TRBV12-3 or TRBV12-4 and TRBJ2-5; D remains unclear. Trimming took off 3 bases at V and 11 bases at J, with 19 bases between the two ends. The CDR3 totals 14 residues. The CDR3 sequence is CASSFRPRADEQYF. The DNA of the CDR3 is TGTGCCAGCAGTTTTAGACCAAGGGCTGATGAGCAGTACTTC.

At least ten counts were recorded for this clonotype. The chain couples TRBV16 to TRBJ2-4, with unresolved D. V dropped 2 bases and J dropped 0 bases, with 5 bases sitting between them. The CDR3 spans 14 residues. Germline lookup yields CDR1 KGHSY and CDR2 FQNENV. CDR3 DNA: TGTGCCAGCAGCCAACCGGTAGCCAAAAACATTCAGTACTTC. Encoded protein: CASSQPVAKNIQYF. The complete variable domain, with remaining parts taken from reference TRBV16 and TRBJ2-4, reads GEEVAQTPKHLVRGEGQKAKLYCAPIKGHSYVFWYQQVLKNEFKFLISFQNENVFDETGMPKERFSAKCLPNSPCSLEIQATKLEDSAVYFCASSQPVAKNIQYFGAGTRLSVL.

The rearrangement uses TRBV27 and TRBJ2-1; D uncertain. The CDR3 loop spans 12 amino acids. The V gene lost 8 bases and the J gene lost 6 bases, with 11 bases spanning the gap. CDR1 is MNHEY and CDR2 is SMNVEV in the germline V gene (reference sequence). The chain's CDR3 is CASALSANEQFF. CDR3 in DNA: TGTGCCAGCGCTCTTTCGGCCAATGAGCAGTTCTTC.

This chain joins TRBV29-1 and TRBJ2-5; no clear D gene. Trimming cost V 4 bases and J 0 bases, with 6 bases left between them. CDR1 and CDR2 (germline): SQVTM, ANQGSEA. This CDR3 region has 12 residues. The CDR3 is CSVATYQETQYF. For the CDR3, the DNA is TGCAGCGTTGCAACTTACCAAGAGACCCAGTACTTC.

The V gene is TRBV20-1, the J gene TRBJ2-1, with 14 bases lining up with TRBD2. Losses at the gene ends were 4 bases for V and 5 bases for J; bases not matched to a gene: 4. CDR1 and CDR2 from the germline V gene are DFQATT and SNEGSKA (reference sequence). This CDR3 has 15 amino acids. Here the CDR3 reads CSAMPGLAGDNEQFF. The CDR3 region has the DNA TGCAGTGCTATGCCGGGACTAGCGGGAGACAATGAGCAGTTCTTC.

This clonotype was counted only a few times. V is TRBV20-1 and J is TRBJ2-3; D gene uncertain. Germline CDR1 reads DFQATT; CDR2 reads SNEGSKA (reference sequence). The CDR3 covers 13 residues. V was cut by 6 bases and J by 2 bases, with 12 bases left in between. CDR3 sequence (DNA): TGCAGTGCAAGAAAGACCATCACAGATACGCAGTATTTT. Residues: CSARKTITDTQYF.

As concerns this clonotype: This sequence may be a read error, since a much larger clone differs from it by one base. V gene TRBV5-1 combines with J gene TRBJ2-7, with 7 bases that match TRBD2. Germline loops: CDR1 SGHRS, CDR2 YFSETQ. The V segment lost 0 bases and the J segment 7 bases; nucleotides outside the gene matches: 13. This CDR3 has 16 residues. CDR3 loop: CASSLEGLAAYNEQYF. CDR3 in DNA: TGCGCCAGCAGCTTGGAGGGCCTAGCGGCTTACAATGAGCAGTACTTC.

This clonotype has only a few counts. This rearrangement joins TRBV15 to TRBJ2-7; 9 bases line up with TRBD2. The CDR3 totals 17 residues. Trimming cost V 3 bases and J 7 bases; bases outside gene matches: 16. The germline V gene has CDR1 LNHNV and CDR2 YYDKDF (reference sequence). In nucleotides, the CDR3 is TGTGCCACCAGCAGGCAAAGTACTAGCGGGCCTCTGGGGGAGCAGTACTTC. It encodes CATSRQSTSGPLGEQYF. Full variable domain (rest looked up from reference TRBV15 and TRBJ2-7): DAMVIQNPRYQVTQFGKPVTLSCSQTLNHNVMYWYQQKSSQAPKLLFHYYDKDFNNEADTPDNFQSRRPNTSFCFLDIRSPGLGDTAMYLCATSRQSTSGPLGEQYFGPGTRLTVT.

The rearrangement uses TRBV9 and TRBJ2-1; a weak D match, TRBD2 (5 bases). In germline, CDR1 is SGDLS, CDR2 YYNGEE. The germline V and J ends were trimmed by 4 bases and 9 bases, with 14 bases remaining between them. There are 13 residues in the CDR3. The DNA for the CDR3 is TGTGCCAGCAGCCGGGAAGTGGTGAGTGAGCAGTTCTTC. It is translated as CASSREVVSEQFF.

A few counts support this clonotype. This sequence joins TRBV20-1 and TRBJ2-1, with 10 nucleotides matching TRBD2. The CDR3 sequence is 14 residues long. CDR1 is DFQATT, CDR2 SNEGSKA, per germline (reference sequence). After removal of 7 bases from V and 3 bases from J, the junction contained 6 bases not matched to a gene. The CDR3 sequence is CSDLAGANYNEQFF. CDR3 DNA sequence: TGCAGTGACCTAGCGGGAGCGAACTACAATGAGCAGTTCTTC.

The chain combines TRBV27 with TRBJ2-3; 7 bases fit TRBD1. The CDR3 totals 15 residues. The trim removed 4 bases at V and 5 bases at J, leaving 9 bases unmatched. Germline CDR1 reads MNHEY; CDR2 reads SMNVEV (reference sequence). The CDR3 is CASSYPDRAGDTQYF. The DNA for the CDR3 is TGTGCCAGCAGTTATCCAGACAGGGCTGGAGATACGCAGTATTTT.

The V gene is TRBV12-3 or TRBV12-4, the J gene TRBJ2-5, with D perhaps matching TRBD1 (5 bases). V was pared by 7 bases and J by 11 bases, with 26 bases between. This CDR3 has 15 amino acids. Here the CDR3 reads CASTPSDKGNNEQYF. CDR3 sequence (DNA): TGTGCCAGCACCCCTTCTGATAAGGGGAACAATGAGCAGTACTTC.

The gene calls are TRBV20-1 and TRBJ2-1; D might be TRBD1 (5 bases). V shed 5 bases and J shed 3 bases, with 14 bases lying between them. The CDR3 is made up of 14 amino acids. Germline V gene lookup returns CDR1 DFQATT and CDR2 SNEGSKA (reference sequence). The DNA of the CDR3 is TGCAGTGCTGGGGTCAGGACAATCTACAATGAGCAGTTCTTC. Translation gives CSAGVRTIYNEQFF.